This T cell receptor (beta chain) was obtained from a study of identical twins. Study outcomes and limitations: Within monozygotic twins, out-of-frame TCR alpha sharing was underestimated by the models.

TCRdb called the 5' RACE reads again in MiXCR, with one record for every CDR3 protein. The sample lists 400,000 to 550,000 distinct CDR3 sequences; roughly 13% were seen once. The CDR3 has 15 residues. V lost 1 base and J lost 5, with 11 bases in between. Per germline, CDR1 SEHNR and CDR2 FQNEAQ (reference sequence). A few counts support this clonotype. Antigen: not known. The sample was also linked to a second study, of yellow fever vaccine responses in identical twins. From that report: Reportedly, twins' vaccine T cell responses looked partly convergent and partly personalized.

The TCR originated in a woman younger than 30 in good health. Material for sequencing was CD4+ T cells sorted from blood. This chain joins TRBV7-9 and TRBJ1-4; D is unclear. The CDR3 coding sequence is TGTGCCAGCAGCTTAGGACCTCCTAAGAATGAAAAACTGTTTTTT. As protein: CASSLGPPKNEKLFF. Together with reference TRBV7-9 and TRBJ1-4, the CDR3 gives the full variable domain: DTGVSQNPRHKITKRGQNVTFRCDPISEHNRLYWYRQTLGQGPEFLTYFQNEAQLEKSRLLSDRFSAERPKGSFSTLEIQRTEQGDSAMYLCASSLGPPKNEKLFFGSGTQLSVL.